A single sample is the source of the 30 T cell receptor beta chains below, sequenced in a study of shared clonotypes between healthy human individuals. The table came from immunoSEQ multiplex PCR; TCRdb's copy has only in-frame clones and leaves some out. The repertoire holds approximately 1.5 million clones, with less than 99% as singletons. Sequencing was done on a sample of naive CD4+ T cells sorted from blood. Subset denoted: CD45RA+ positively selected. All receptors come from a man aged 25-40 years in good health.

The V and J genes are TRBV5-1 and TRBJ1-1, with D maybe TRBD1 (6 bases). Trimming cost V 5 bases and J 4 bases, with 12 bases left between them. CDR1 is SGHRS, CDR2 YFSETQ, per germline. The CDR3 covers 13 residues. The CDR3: CASRFTGSTEAFF. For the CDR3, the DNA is TGCGCCAGCAGGTTCACAGGGAGCACTGAAGCTTTCTTT.

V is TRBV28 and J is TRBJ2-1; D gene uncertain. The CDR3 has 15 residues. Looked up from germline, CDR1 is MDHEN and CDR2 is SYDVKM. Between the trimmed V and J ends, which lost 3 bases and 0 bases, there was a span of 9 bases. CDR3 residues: CASSFQKSSYNEQFF. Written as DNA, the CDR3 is TGTGCCAGCAGTTTTCAAAAGAGCTCCTACAATGAGCAGTTCTTC. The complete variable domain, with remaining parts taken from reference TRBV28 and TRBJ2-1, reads DVKVTQSSRYLVKRTGEKVFLECVQDMDHENMFWYRQDPGLGLRLIYFSYDVKMKEKGDIPEGYSVSREKKERFSLILESASTNQTSMYLCASSFQKSSYNEQFFGPGTRLTVL.

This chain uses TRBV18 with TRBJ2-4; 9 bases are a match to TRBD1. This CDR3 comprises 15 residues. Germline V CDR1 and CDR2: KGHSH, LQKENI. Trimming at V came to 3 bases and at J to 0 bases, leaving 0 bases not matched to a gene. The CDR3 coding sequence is TGTGCCAGCTCACCGGACAGGGGAGCCAAAAACATTCAGTACTTC. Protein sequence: CASSPDRGAKNIQYF.

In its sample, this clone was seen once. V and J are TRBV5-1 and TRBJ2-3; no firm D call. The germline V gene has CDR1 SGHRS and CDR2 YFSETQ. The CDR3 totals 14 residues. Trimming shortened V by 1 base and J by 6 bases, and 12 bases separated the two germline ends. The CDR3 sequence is CASSLYALEDTQYF. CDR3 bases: TGCGCCAGCAGCTTGTATGCCTTAGAGGATACGCAGTATTTT.

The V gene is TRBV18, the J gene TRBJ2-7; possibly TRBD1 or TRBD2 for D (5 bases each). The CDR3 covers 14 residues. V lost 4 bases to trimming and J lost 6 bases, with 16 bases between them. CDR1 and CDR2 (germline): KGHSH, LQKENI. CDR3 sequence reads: CASSHDGTPAEQYF. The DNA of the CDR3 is TGTGCCAGCTCACACGATGGGACCCCTGCCGAGCAGTACTTC.

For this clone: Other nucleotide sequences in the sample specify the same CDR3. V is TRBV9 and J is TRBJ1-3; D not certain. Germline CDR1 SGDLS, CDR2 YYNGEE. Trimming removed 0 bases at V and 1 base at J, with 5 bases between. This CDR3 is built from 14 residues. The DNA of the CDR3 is TGTGCCAGCAGCGTAGAAGCTTCTGGAAACACCATATATTTT. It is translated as CASSVEASGNTIYF.

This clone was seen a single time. CDR3 DNA sequence: TGTGCCTGGGACCGGGACAGGGAAGCTCAGCCCCAGCATTTT. This gives the protein CAWDRDREAQPQHF. The J gene is TRBJ1-5, the V gene TRBV30; 9 bases match TRBD1. The ends lost 5 bases at V and 6 bases at J; junction bases unmatched: 8. Germline CDR1 GTSNPN, CDR2 SVGIG (reference sequence). CDR3 length equals 14 residues. Full variable domain (missing parts from reference TRBV30 and TRBJ1-5): SQTIHQWPATLVQPVGSPLSLECTVEGTSNPNLYWYRQAAGRGLQLLFYSVGIGQISSEVPQNLSASRPQDRQFILSSKKLLLSDSGFYLCAWDRDREAQPQHFGDGTRLSIL.

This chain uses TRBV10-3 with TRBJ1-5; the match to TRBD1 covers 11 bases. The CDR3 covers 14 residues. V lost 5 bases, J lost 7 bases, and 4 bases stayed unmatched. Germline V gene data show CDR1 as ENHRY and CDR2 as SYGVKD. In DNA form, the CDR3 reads TGTGCCATCAGTTCCTGGGACAGGGGGCAGCCCCAGCATTTT. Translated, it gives CAISSWDRGQPQHF.

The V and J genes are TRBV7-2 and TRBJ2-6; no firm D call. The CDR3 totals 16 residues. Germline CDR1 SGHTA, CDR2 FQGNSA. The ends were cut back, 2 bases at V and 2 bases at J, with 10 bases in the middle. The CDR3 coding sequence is TGTGCCAGCAGCTTACCGTCAGTCACTGGGGCCAACGTCCTGACTTTC. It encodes CASSLPSVTGANVLTF.

The CDR3: CASRGGLQMNTEAFF. In DNA form, the CDR3 reads TGTGCCAGCAGGGGGGGTCTACAAATGAACACTGAAGCTTTCTTT. The rearrangement joins TRBV6-6 to TRBJ1-1; possible D gene TRBD1, 5 bases. V lost 6 bases to trimming and J lost 0 bases, with 14 bases between them. This CDR3 is built from 15 residues. The V gene's germline CDR1 is MNHNY and CDR2 SVGAGI (reference sequence).

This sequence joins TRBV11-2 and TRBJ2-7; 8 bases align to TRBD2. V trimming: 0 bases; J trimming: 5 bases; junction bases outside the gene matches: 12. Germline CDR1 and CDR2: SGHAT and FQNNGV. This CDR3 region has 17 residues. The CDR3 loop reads CASSLEGLAGLKDEQYF. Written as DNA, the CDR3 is TGTGCCAGCAGCTTAGAGGGGTTAGCGGGATTGAAAGACGAGCAGTACTTC. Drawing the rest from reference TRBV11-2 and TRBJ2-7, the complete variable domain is EAGVAQSPRYKIIEKRQSVAFWCNPISGHATLYWYQQILGQGPKLLIQFQNNGVVDDSQLPKDRFSAERLKGVDSTLKIQPAKLEDSAVYLCASSLEGLAGLKDEQYFGPGTRLTVT.

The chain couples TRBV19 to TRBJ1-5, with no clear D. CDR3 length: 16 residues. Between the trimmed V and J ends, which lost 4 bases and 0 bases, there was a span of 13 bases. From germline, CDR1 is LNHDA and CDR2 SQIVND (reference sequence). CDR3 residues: CASSTLGRNSNQPQHF. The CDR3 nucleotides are TGTGCCAGTAGTACTCTGGGGAGAAATAGCAATCAGCCCCAGCATTTT.

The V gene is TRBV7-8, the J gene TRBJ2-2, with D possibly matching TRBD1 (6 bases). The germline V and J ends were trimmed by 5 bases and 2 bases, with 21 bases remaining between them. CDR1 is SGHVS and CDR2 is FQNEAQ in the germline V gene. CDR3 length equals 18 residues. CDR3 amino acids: CASSPWTDQRSNTGELFF. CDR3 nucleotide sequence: TGTGCCAGCAGCCCCTGGACAGACCAAAGATCTAACACCGGGGAGCTGTTTTTT.

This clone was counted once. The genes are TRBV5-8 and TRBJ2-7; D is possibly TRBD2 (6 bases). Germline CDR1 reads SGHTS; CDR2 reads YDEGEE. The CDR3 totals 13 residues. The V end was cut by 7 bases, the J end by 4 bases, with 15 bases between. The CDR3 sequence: CASGVSGTYEQYF. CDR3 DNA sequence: TGTGCCAGCGGGGTTAGCGGCACTTACGAGCAGTACTTC.

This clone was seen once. The CDR3 loop is CAISESGLVTEAFF. DNA of the CDR3: TGTGCCATCAGTGAGTCGGGATTGGTAACTGAAGCTTTCTTT. The J gene is TRBJ1-1, the V gene TRBV10-3, with unresolved D. With 0 bases removed from V and 5 bases from J, the gap between germline ends came to 10 bases. Germline V gives CDR1 ENHRY, CDR2 SYGVKD. This CDR3 contains 14 residues.

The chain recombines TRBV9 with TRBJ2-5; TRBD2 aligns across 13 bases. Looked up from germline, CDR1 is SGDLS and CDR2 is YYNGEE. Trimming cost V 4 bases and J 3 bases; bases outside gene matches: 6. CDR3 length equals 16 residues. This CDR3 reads CASSIGLAGVEETQYF. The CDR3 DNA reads TGTGCCAGCAGCATCGGACTAGCGGGAGTGGAAGAGACCCAGTACTTC. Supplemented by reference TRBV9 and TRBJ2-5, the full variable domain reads DSGVTQTPKHLITATGQRVTLRCSPRSGDLSVYWYQQSLDQGLQFLIQYYNGEERAKGNILERFSAQQFPDLHSELNLSSLELGDSALYFCASSIGLAGVEETQYFGPGTRLLVL.

CDR3 nucleotides: TGTGCCAGCAGCTTAGTGCCGGGGGGCACAGATACGCAGTATTTT. Translation: CASSLVPGGTDTQYF. The rearrangement uses TRBV11-2 and TRBJ2-3, with a weak D call TRBD2 (6 bases). Germline CDR1 is SGHAT and CDR2 is FQNNGV. V gave up 1 base and J gave up 1 base, with 9 bases separating them. This CDR3 is built from 15 residues.

In DNA, the CDR3 is TGTGCCAGTAGTATAGGGACAGGGGGTGGTGAGACCCAGTACTTC. This translates into CASSIGTGGGETQYF. V gene TRBV19 combines with J gene TRBJ2-5; 10 bases align to TRBD1. Germline assignment: CDR1 LNHDA and CDR2 SQIVND (reference sequence). This CDR3 spans 15 amino acids. With V trimmed by 1 base and J by 5 bases, 4 bases remained unmatched. Complete variable domain (other parts from reference TRBV19 and TRBJ2-5): DGGITQSPKYLFRKEGQNVTLSCEQNLNHDAMYWYRQDPGQGLRLIYYSQIVNDFQKGDIAEGYSVSREKKESFPLTVTSAQKNPTAFYLCASSIGTGGGETQYFGPGTRLLVL.

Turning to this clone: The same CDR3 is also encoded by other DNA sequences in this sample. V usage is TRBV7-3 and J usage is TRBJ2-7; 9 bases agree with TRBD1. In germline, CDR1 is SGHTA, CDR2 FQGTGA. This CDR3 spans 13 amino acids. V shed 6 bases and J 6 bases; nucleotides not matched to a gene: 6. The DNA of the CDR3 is TGTGCCAGCAGTTCCGACAGGGGGGGCGAGCAGTACTTC. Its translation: CASSSDRGGEQYF.

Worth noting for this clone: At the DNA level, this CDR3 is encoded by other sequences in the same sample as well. In DNA form, the CDR3 reads TGCGCCAGCAGCTTGGCCTACAGGGTTGGGGAGCAGTTCTTC. It encodes CASSLAYRVGEQFF. V and J are TRBV5-1 and TRBJ2-1; maybe TRBD1 (6 bases). CDR3 length: 14 amino acids. V gave up 0 bases and J gave up 10 bases, with 14 bases separating them. From germline, CDR1 is SGHRS and CDR2 YFSETQ.

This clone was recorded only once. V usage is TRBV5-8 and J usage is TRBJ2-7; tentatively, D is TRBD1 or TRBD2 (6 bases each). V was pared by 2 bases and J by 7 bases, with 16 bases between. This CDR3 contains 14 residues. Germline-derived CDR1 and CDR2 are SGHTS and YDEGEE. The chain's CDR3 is CASSLGTGAGEQYF. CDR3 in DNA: TGTGCCAGCAGCTTAGGTACGGGGGCGGGGGAGCAGTACTTC.

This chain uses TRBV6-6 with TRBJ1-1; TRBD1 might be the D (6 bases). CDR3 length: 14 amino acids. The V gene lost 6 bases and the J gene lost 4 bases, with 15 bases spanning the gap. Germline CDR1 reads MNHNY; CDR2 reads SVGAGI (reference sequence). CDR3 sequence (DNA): TGTGCCAGCAGCGTTTTCAGGGGAGGCACTGAAGCTTTCTTT. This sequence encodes CASSVFRGGTEAFF.

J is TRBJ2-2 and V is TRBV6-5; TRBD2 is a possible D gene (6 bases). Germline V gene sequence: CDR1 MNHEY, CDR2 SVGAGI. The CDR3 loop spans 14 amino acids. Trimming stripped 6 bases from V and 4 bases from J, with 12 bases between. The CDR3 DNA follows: TGTGCCAGCAGACCCCTAGCGCTCACCGGGGAGCTGTTTTTT. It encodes CASRPLALTGELFF.

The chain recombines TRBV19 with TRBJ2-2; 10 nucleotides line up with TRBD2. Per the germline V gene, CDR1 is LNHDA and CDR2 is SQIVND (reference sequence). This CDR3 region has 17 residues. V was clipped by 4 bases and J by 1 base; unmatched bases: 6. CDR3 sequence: CASSTWTSGKNTGELFF. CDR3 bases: TGTGCCAGTAGTACCTGGACTAGCGGCAAGAACACCGGGGAGCTGTTTTTT.

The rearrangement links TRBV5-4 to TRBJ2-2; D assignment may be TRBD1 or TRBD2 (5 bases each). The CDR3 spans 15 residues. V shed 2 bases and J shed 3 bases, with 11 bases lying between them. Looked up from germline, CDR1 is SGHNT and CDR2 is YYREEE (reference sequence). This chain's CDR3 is CASSFAGSHTGELFF. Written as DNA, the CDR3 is TGTGCCAGCAGCTTCGCAGGGAGTCACACCGGGGAGCTGTTTTTT.

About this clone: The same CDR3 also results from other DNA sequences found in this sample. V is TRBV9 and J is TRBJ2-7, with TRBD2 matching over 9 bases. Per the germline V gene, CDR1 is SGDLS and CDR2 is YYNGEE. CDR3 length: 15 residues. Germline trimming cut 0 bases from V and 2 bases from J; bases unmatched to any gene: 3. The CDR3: CASSVGGRGPYEQYF. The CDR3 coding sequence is TGTGCCAGCAGCGTAGGCGGGAGGGGCCCCTACGAGCAGTACTTC.

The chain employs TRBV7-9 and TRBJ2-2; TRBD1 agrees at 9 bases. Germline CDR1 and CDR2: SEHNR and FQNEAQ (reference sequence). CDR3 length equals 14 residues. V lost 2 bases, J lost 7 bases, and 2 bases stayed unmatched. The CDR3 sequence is CASSLTGGIGELFF. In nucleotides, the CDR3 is TGTGCCAGCAGCTTAACAGGGGGCATCGGGGAGCTGTTTTTT.

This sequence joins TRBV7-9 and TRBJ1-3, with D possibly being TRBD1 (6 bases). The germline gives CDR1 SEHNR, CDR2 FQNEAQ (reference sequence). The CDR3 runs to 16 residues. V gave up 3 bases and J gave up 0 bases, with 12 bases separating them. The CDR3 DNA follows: TGTGCCAGCAGCTTGGGCAGGGGATTCTCTGGAAACACCATATATTTT. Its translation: CASSLGRGFSGNTIYF.

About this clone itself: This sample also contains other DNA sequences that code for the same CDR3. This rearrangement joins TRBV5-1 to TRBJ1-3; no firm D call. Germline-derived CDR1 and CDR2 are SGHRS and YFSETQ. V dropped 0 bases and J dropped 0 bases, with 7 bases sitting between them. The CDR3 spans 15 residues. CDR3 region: CASSLDPNSGNTIYF. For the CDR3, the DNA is TGCGCCAGCAGCTTGGATCCGAACTCTGGAAACACCATATATTTT.

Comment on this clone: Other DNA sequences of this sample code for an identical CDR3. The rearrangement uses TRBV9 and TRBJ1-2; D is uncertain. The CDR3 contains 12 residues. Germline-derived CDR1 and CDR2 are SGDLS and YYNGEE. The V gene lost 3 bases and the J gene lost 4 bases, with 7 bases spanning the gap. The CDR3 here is CASSAPSYGYTF. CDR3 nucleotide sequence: TGTGCCAGCAGCGCCCCTAGCTATGGCTACACCTTC.